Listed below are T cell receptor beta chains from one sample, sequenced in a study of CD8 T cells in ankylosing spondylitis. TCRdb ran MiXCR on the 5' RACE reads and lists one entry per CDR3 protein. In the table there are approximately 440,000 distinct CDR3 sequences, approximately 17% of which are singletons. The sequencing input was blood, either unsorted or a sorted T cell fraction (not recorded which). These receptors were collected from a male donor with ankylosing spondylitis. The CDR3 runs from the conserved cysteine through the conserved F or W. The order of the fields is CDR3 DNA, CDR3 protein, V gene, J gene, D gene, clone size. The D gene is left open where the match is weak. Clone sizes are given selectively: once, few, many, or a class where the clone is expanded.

CDR3nt: TGTGCCAGCAGCTTACAAACCCGGGACTATAACACCGGGGAGCTGTTTTTT
CDR3aa: CASSLQTRDYNTGELFF
v_gene: TRBV5-6
j_gene: TRBJ2-2
d_gene: TRBD2
abundance: -

CDR3nt: TGTGCCAGCAGCTTAGGTCTAGCGGTGAATGAGCAGTTCTTC
CDR3aa: CASSLGLAVNEQFF
v_gene: TRBV7-6
j_gene: TRBJ2-1
d_gene: TRBD2
abundance: many

CDR3nt: TGTGCCAGCAGTGATCTCAATAACTATGGTTACACCTTC
CDR3aa: CASSDLNNYGYTF
v_gene: TRBV2
j_gene: TRBJ1-2
d_gene: -
abundance: -

CDR3nt: TGTGCCAGCAGCGGGACAGGGGGCAGTGGCTACACCTTC
CDR3aa: CASSGTGGSGYTF
v_gene: TRBV5-8
j_gene: TRBJ1-2
d_gene: TRBD1
abundance: -

CDR3nt: TGTGCCAGCTCCCGCCTCGGCTCTGGAAACACCATATATTTT
CDR3aa: CASSRLGSGNTIYF
v_gene: TRBV7-9
j_gene: TRBJ1-3
d_gene: -
abundance: few

CDR3nt: TGTGCCAGCAGTGACTCGAGGGGAGGCTACACCTTC
CDR3aa: CASSDSRGGYTF
v_gene: TRBV6-4
j_gene: TRBJ1-2
d_gene: -
abundance: -

CDR3nt: TGTGCCAGCAGTCCGGTGGCGTACACCGGGGAGCTGTTTTTT
CDR3aa: CASSPVAYTGELFF
v_gene: TRBV28
j_gene: TRBJ2-2
d_gene: -
abundance: -

CDR3nt: TGTGCCAGCAGCTTACGACTAGCGGGAGGAGGTGATACGCAGTATTTT
CDR3aa: CASSLRLAGGGDTQYF
v_gene: TRBV7-3
j_gene: TRBJ2-3
d_gene: TRBD2
abundance: many

CDR3nt: TGCAGCGTTCCGACAGGGAAATATGGCTACACCTTC
CDR3aa: CSVPTGKYGYTF
v_gene: TRBV29-1
j_gene: TRBJ1-2
d_gene: TRBD1
abundance: -

CDR3nt: TGTGCCAGCAGGGTCCTCGGACAGGGGAACTACGAGCAGTACTTC
CDR3aa: CASRVLGQGNYEQYF
v_gene: TRBV6-2/TRBV6-3
j_gene: TRBJ2-7
d_gene: TRBD1
abundance: -

CDR3nt: TGTGCCCGCTGTTCGGGACTAGCGGGAGTAGACCCCTACAATGAGCAGTTCTTC
CDR3aa: CARCSGLAGVDPYNEQFF
v_gene: TRBV12-3/TRBV12-4
j_gene: TRBJ2-1
d_gene: TRBD2
abundance: -

CDR3nt: TGCGCCAGCAGCTTGGGGCAGCGCTACGAGCAGTACTTC
CDR3aa: CASSLGQRYEQYF
v_gene: TRBV5-1
j_gene: TRBJ2-7
d_gene: -
abundance: -

CDR3nt: TGTGCCTGGAGTGTAGGTGTAAGCGAGCAGTACTTC
CDR3aa: CAWSVGVSEQYF
v_gene: TRBV30
j_gene: TRBJ2-7
d_gene: -
abundance: -

CDR3nt: TGTGCCAGCAGTAAAATGGGTGCCGGGACAGGGGTAAACGAGCAGTACTTC
CDR3aa: CASSKMGAGTGVNEQYF
v_gene: TRBV12-3/TRBV12-4
j_gene: TRBJ2-7
d_gene: TRBD1
abundance: few

CDR3nt: TGTGCCATCAGGGACAGGAATAATTCACCCCTCCACTTT
CDR3aa: CAIRDRNNSPLHF
v_gene: TRBV10-3
j_gene: TRBJ1-6
d_gene: TRBD1
abundance: -

CDR3nt: TGCAGCGTTGAAGTGGGACAGGTCGGGGCCCAGTACTTC
CDR3aa: CSVEVGQVGAQYF
v_gene: TRBV29-1
j_gene: TRBJ2-5
d_gene: TRBD1
abundance: -

CDR3nt: TGTGCCAGCAGTCGGGTCGACCAAGAGACCCAGTACTTC
CDR3aa: CASSRVDQETQYF
v_gene: TRBV28
j_gene: TRBJ2-5
d_gene: -
abundance: -

CDR3nt: TGCAGTGCTAGCGACATAGCGGGGAGTCAAGAGACCCAGTACTTC
CDR3aa: CSASDIAGSQETQYF
v_gene: TRBV20-1
j_gene: TRBJ2-5
d_gene: TRBD2
abundance: -

CDR3nt: TGTGCCAGCAGCCCGACGCCTAGGACAGAACAGCCCCAGCATTTT
CDR3aa: CASSPTPRTEQPQHF
v_gene: TRBV3-1
j_gene: TRBJ1-5
d_gene: -
abundance: few

CDR3nt: TGTGCCATCAGTGAACGGGGGGAGGTTGGTTCCGAGCAGTACTTC
CDR3aa: CAISERGEVGSEQYF
v_gene: TRBV10-3
j_gene: TRBJ2-7
d_gene: TRBD2
abundance: many

CDR3nt: TGTGCCACGCGGGCGGGGGGCCCTGAAAAACTGTTTTTT
CDR3aa: CATRAGGPEKLFF
v_gene: TRBV10-3
j_gene: TRBJ1-4
d_gene: -
abundance: -

CDR3nt: TGCAGTGCGGCGGTGGGAAGTGCGGGAGTAGAGACCCAGTACTTC
CDR3aa: CSAAVGSAGVETQYF
v_gene: TRBV20-1
j_gene: TRBJ2-5
d_gene: TRBD2
abundance: few

CDR3nt: TGTGCCAGCAGTACTACAGGGGGTTATGCGGCCCAGTACTTC
CDR3aa: CASSTTGGYAAQYF
v_gene: TRBV6-5
j_gene: TRBJ2-5
d_gene: TRBD1
abundance: few

CDR3nt: TGTGCCAGTAGCGGGACTAGCGGGAGGTTCGGGGAGCTGTTTTTT
CDR3aa: CASSGTSGRFGELFF
v_gene: TRBV19
j_gene: TRBJ2-2
d_gene: TRBD2
abundance: few

CDR3nt: TGCAGTGCTTGGGGACAAATGAACACTGAAGCTTTCTTT
CDR3aa: CSAWGQMNTEAFF
v_gene: TRBV20-1
j_gene: TRBJ1-1
d_gene: -
abundance: -

CDR3nt: TGCAGTGCTATCATGGCAGATACGCAGTATTTT
CDR3aa: CSAIMADTQYF
v_gene: TRBV20-1
j_gene: TRBJ2-3
d_gene: -
abundance: few

CDR3nt: TGTGCCAGCAGAAAAGGACGGATCGTCTACGAGCAGTACTTC
CDR3aa: CASRKGRIVYEQYF
v_gene: TRBV6-1
j_gene: TRBJ2-7
d_gene: -
abundance: -

CDR3nt: TGCAGTGCTACACTAGCGGGTGAATACGAGCAGTACTTC
CDR3aa: CSATLAGEYEQYF
v_gene: TRBV20-1
j_gene: TRBJ2-7
d_gene: TRBD2
abundance: -

CDR3nt: TGTGCCATCAGCGGGACAGCCCTTGAGGGCTATGGCTACACCTTC
CDR3aa: CAISGTALEGYGYTF
v_gene: TRBV10-3
j_gene: TRBJ1-2
d_gene: TRBD1
abundance: -

CDR3nt: TGCGCCAGCAGCTCCCTAGATCGGACCTACGAGCAGTACTTC
CDR3aa: CASSSLDRTYEQYF
v_gene: TRBV5-1
j_gene: TRBJ2-7
d_gene: -
abundance: -

CDR3nt: TGCGCCAGCAGCTTGGGGGGCGTGGGCCCCTACTCTAACTATGGCTACACCTTC
CDR3aa: CASSLGGVGPYSNYGYTF
v_gene: TRBV5-1
j_gene: TRBJ1-2
d_gene: -
abundance: few

CDR3nt: TGCAGTGCCCCCGTGGGAGGGAACACAGATACGCAGTATTTT
CDR3aa: CSAPVGGNTDTQYF
v_gene: TRBV20-1
j_gene: TRBJ2-3
d_gene: TRBD2
abundance: -

CDR3nt: TGCAGTGCTCAGGGGGCGGGAGGGCTTCAAGATACGCAGTATTTT
CDR3aa: CSAQGAGGLQDTQYF
v_gene: TRBV20-1
j_gene: TRBJ2-3
d_gene: -
abundance: -

CDR3nt: TGCAGTACCAAGGACAGCTCCTACGAGCAGTACTTC
CDR3aa: CSTKDSSYEQYF
v_gene: TRBV20-1
j_gene: TRBJ2-7
d_gene: -
abundance: many

CDR3nt: TGTGCCAGCAGCTTACATCAGAGACTCATGGTGGCCGGGGAGCTGTTTTTT
CDR3aa: CASSLHQRLMVAGELFF
v_gene: TRBV7-4
j_gene: TRBJ2-2
d_gene: -
abundance: few

CDR3nt: TGTGCCAGCAGTGAACCGGGACAGGGCTCCTACAATGAGCAGTTCTTC
CDR3aa: CASSEPGQGSYNEQFF
v_gene: TRBV5-6
j_gene: TRBJ2-1
d_gene: TRBD1
abundance: -

CDR3nt: TGTGCCAGCAGCGCCGGGACAGGGGGTATCGGGGAGCTGTTTTTT
CDR3aa: CASSAGTGGIGELFF
v_gene: TRBV6-1
j_gene: TRBJ2-2
d_gene: TRBD1
abundance: many

CDR3nt: TGTGCCAGCAGCCAACGGACTAGCGGGAGTCCCCAGCAGTACTTC
CDR3aa: CASSQRTSGSPQQYF
v_gene: TRBV7-9
j_gene: TRBJ2-7
d_gene: TRBD2
abundance: few

CDR3nt: TGTGCCAGCAGTTTTAGGCAGGGGGAGGTCGGGGAGCTGTTTTTT
CDR3aa: CASSFRQGEVGELFF
v_gene: TRBV12-3/TRBV12-4
j_gene: TRBJ2-2
d_gene: -
abundance: few

CDR3nt: TGCGCCAGCAGCTTGCAGGGGATGAACAATGAAGCTTTCTTT
CDR3aa: CASSLQGMNNEAFF
v_gene: TRBV5-1
j_gene: TRBJ1-1
d_gene: -
abundance: -

CDR3nt: TGCAGTGCGGCGAGTCCTAGCGGGAGCGAAGAGACCCAGTACTTC
CDR3aa: CSAASPSGSEETQYF
v_gene: TRBV20-1
j_gene: TRBJ2-5
d_gene: TRBD2
abundance: once

CDR3nt: TGCAGTGCTAGAGATACCGCAGCCTACGAGCAGTACTTC
CDR3aa: CSARDTAAYEQYF
v_gene: TRBV20-1
j_gene: TRBJ2-7
d_gene: -
abundance: few

CDR3nt: TGTGCCAGCAGCCCCAGTTGGACCGGGGAGCTGTTTTTT
CDR3aa: CASSPSWTGELFF
v_gene: TRBV7-9
j_gene: TRBJ2-2
d_gene: -
abundance: many

CDR3nt: TGTGCCAGTAGTATCGGACAGAACGCCGGTAACACCATATATTTT
CDR3aa: CASSIGQNAGNTIYF
v_gene: TRBV19
j_gene: TRBJ1-3
d_gene: -
abundance: -

CDR3nt: TGTGCCTGGAGTGAGGGGGGCGCTGGAAACACCATATATTTT
CDR3aa: CAWSEGGAGNTIYF
v_gene: TRBV30
j_gene: TRBJ1-3
d_gene: -
abundance: -

CDR3nt: TGTGCCAGCCGACCCGGGGTTTGGGGGAACGGAGACAATGAGCAGTTCTTC
CDR3aa: CASRPGVWGNGDNEQFF
v_gene: TRBV12-3/TRBV12-4
j_gene: TRBJ2-1
d_gene: -
abundance: many

CDR3nt: TGTGCCAGCAGATCGACAGGATTCTCCTACGAGCAGTACTTC
CDR3aa: CASRSTGFSYEQYF
v_gene: TRBV12-3/TRBV12-4
j_gene: TRBJ2-7
d_gene: -
abundance: many

CDR3nt: TGCAGCGTTGTGGGGAAAGACAGGTCCTACGAGCAGTACTTC
CDR3aa: CSVVGKDRSYEQYF
v_gene: TRBV29-1
j_gene: TRBJ2-7
d_gene: -
abundance: many

CDR3nt: TGTGCCAGTAGTCCCGACGACAGAGCAGTCGAAAAACTGTTTTTT
CDR3aa: CASSPDDRAVEKLFF
v_gene: TRBV19
j_gene: TRBJ1-4
d_gene: -
abundance: -

CDR3nt: TGTGCCAGCACTAGGGGAGGGATCGGGGAGCTGTTTTTT
CDR3aa: CASTRGGIGELFF
v_gene: TRBV6-2/TRBV6-3
j_gene: TRBJ2-2
d_gene: TRBD2
abundance: -

CDR3nt: TGTGCCAGCAGCCGACAGGGGGTGGACTATGGCTACACCTTC
CDR3aa: CASSRQGVDYGYTF
v_gene: TRBV27
j_gene: TRBJ1-2
d_gene: TRBD1
abundance: -

CDR3nt: TGTGCCAGCAGCTTAGGACTAGCGTCAGATACGCAGTATTTT
CDR3aa: CASSLGLASDTQYF
v_gene: TRBV7-2
j_gene: TRBJ2-3
d_gene: TRBD2
abundance: -

CDR3nt: TGTGCCAGCAGCCTTGAGCGAACTTCGCTCTATAATTCACCCCTCCACTTT
CDR3aa: CASSLERTSLYNSPLHF
v_gene: TRBV2
j_gene: TRBJ1-6
d_gene: -
abundance: few

CDR3nt: TGTGCCAGCAAGTCGAGAAGCGGGAGAAGAGATACGCAGTATTTT
CDR3aa: CASKSRSGRRDTQYF
v_gene: TRBV7-2
j_gene: TRBJ2-3
d_gene: TRBD2
abundance: -